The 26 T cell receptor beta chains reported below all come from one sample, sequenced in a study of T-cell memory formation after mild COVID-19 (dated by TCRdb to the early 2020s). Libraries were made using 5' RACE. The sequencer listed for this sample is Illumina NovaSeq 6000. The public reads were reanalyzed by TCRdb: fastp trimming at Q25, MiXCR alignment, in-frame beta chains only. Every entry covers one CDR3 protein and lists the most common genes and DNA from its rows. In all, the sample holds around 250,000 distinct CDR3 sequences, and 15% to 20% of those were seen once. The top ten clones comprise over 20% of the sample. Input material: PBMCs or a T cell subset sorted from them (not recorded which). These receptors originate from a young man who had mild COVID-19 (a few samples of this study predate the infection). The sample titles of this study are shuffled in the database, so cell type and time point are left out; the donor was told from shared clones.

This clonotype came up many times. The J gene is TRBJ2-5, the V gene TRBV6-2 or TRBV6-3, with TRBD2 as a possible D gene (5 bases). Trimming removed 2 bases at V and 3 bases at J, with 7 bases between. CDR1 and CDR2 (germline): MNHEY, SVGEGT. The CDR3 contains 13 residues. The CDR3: CASSYRTEETQYF. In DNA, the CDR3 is TGTGCCAGCAGTTACAGGACTGAAGAGACCCAGTACTTC.

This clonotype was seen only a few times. The CDR3 region is CASTPPRNTGELFF. In nucleotides, the CDR3 is TGTGCCAGCACCCCGCCGCGGAACACCGGGGAGCTGTTTTTT. The gene calls are TRBV7-2 and TRBJ2-2; D unresolved. This CDR3 is 14 amino acids long. The germline V and J ends were trimmed by 7 bases and 1 base, with 10 bases remaining between them. Looked up from germline, CDR1 is SGHTA and CDR2 is FQGNSA.

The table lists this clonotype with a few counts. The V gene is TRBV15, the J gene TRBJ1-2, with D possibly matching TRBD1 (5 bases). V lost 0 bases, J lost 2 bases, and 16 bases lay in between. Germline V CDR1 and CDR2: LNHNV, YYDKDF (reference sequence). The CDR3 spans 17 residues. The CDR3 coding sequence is TGTGCCACCAGCAGAGATCTGTGGCAGGGCTTGAACTATGGCTACACCTTC. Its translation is CATSRDLWQGLNYGYTF.

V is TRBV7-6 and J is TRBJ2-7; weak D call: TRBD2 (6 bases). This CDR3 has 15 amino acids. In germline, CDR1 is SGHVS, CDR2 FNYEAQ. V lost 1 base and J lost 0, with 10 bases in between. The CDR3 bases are TGTGCCAGCAGCTTAGGGCGGGGACTCTCCTACGAGCAGTACTTC. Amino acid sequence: CASSLGRGLSYEQYF.

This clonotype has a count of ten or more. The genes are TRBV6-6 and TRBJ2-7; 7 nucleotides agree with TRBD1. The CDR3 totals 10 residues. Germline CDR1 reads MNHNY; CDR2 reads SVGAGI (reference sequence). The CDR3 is CASSYPTGVV. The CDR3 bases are TGTGCCAGCAGTTACCCAACAGGGGTGGTC.

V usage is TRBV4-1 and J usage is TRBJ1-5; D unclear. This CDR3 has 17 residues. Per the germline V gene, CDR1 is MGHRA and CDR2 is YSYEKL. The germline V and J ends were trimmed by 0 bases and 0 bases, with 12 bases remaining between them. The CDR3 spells CASSQDQRADSNQPQHF. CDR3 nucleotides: TGCGCCAGCAGCCAAGATCAGAGGGCAGATAGCAATCAGCCCCAGCATTTT.

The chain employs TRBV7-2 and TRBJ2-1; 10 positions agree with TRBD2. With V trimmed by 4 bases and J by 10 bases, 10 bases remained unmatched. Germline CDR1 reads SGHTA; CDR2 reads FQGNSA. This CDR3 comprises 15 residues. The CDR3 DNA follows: TGTGCCAGCAGCTCAAGCGGGGGGGGAGGTCCGGAGCAGTTCTTC. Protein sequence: CASSSSGGGGPEQFF.

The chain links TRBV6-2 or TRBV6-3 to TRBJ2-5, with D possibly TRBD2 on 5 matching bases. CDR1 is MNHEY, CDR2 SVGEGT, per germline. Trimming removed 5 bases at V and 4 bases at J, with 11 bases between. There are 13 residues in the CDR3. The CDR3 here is CASSDLAGETQYF. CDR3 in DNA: TGTGCCAGCAGTGACCTTGCGGGAGAGACCCAGTACTTC.

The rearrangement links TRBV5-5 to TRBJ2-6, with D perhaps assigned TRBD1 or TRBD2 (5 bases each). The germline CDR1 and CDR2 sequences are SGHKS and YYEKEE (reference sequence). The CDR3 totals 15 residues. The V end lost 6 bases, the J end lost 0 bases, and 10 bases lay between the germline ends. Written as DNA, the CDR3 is TGTGCCAGCACGTATGGGGGCTCTGGGGCCAACGTCCTGACTTTC. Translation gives CASTYGGSGANVLTF.

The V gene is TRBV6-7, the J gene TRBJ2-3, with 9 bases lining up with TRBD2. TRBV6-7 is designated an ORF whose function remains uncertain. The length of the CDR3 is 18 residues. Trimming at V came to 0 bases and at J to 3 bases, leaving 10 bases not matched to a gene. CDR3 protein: CASSYSSSSGGSTDTQYF. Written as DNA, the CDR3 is TGTGCCAGCAGTTACTCGAGTAGTAGCGGGGGTTCGACAGATACGCAGTATTTT.

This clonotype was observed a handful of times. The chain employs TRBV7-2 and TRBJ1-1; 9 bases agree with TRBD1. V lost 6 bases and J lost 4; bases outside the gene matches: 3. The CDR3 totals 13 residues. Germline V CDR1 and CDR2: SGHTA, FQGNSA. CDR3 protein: CASRMTGGTEAFF. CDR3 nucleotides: TGTGCCAGCAGGATGACAGGGGGCACTGAAGCTTTCTTT.

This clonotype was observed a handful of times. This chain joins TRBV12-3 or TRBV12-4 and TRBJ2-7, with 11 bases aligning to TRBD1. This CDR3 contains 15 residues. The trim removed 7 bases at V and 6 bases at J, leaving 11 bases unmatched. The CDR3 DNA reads TGTGCCAGCACTGAACCCCTCGGGACAGGGGGCGAGCAGTACTTC. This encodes CASTEPLGTGGEQYF.

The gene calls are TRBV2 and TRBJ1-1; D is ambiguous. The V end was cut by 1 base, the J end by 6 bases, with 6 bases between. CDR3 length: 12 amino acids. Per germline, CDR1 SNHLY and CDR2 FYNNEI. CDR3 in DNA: TGTGCCAGCAGTGAAGGGGAATCTGAAGCTTTCTTT. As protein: CASSEGESEAFF.

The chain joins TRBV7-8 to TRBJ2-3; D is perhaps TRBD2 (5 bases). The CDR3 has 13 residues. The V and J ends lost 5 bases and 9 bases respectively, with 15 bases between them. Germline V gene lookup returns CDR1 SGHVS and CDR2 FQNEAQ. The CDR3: CASSDRTSYTQYF. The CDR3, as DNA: TGTGCCAGCAGCGACCGAACTAGTTACACGCAGTATTTT. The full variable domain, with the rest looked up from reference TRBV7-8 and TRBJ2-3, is GAGVSQSPRYKVAKRGQDVALRCDPISGHVSLFWYQQALGQGPEFLTYFQNEAQLDKSGLPSDRFFAERPEGSVSTLKIQRTQQEDSAVYLCASSDRTSYTQYFGPGTRLTVL.

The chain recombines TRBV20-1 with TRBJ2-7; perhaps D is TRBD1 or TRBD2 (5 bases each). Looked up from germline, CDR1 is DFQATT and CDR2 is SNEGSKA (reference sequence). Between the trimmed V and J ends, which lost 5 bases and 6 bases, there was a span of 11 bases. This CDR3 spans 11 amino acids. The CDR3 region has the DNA TGCAGTGCTGGAACGAGGGGCGAGCAGTACGTC. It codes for CSAGTRGEQYV.

The CDR3 region is CASSPRTSGEGEQFF. The CDR3 DNA follows: TGTGCCAGCAGCCCCAGGACTAGCGGGGAGGGTGAGCAGTTCTTC. V and J are TRBV5-8 and TRBJ2-1; 12 bases line up with TRBD2. Trimming cost V 4 bases and J 9 bases; bases outside gene matches: 8. The germline V gene encodes CDR1 SGHTS and CDR2 YDEGEE. The CDR3 covers 15 residues.

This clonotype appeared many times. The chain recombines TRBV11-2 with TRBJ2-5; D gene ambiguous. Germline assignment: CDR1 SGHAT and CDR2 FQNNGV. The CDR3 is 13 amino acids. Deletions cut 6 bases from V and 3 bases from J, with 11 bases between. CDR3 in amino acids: CASRKGWEETQYF. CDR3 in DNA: TGTGCCAGCAGAAAAGGATGGGAAGAGACCCAGTACTTC.

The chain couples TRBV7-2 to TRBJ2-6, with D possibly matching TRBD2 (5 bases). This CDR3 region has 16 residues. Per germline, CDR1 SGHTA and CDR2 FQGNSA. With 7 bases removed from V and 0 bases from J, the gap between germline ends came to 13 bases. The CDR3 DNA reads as TGTGCCAGCACCGAGGGTGTCCGCTCTGGGGCCAACGTCCTGACTTTC. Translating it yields CASTEGVRSGANVLTF.

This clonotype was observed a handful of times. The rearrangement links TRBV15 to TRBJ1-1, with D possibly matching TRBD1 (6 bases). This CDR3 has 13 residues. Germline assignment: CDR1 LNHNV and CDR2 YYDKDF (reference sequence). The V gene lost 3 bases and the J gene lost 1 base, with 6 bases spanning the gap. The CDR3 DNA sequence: TGTGCCACCAGCAGGGACAGGAACACTGAAGCTTTCTTT. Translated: CATSRDRNTEAFF. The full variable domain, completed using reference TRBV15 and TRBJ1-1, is DAMVIQNPRYQVTQFGKPVTLSCSQTLNHNVMYWYQQKSSQAPKLLFHYYDKDFNNEADTPDNFQSRRPNTSFCFLDIRSPGLGDTAMYLCATSRDRNTEAFFGQGTRLTVV.

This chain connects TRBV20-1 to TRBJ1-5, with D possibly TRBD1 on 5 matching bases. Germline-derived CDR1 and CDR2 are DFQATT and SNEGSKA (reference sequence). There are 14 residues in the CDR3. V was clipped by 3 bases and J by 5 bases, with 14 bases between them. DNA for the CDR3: TGCAGTGCTAGTAGTAATCAGGGCCATCAGCCCCAGCATTTT. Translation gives CSASSNQGHQPQHF.

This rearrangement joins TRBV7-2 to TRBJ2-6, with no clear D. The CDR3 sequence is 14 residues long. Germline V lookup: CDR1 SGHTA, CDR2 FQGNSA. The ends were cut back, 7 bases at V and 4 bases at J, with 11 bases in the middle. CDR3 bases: TGTGCCAGCACTCCTACGACCGGGGCCAACGTCCTGACTTTC. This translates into CASTPTTGANVLTF. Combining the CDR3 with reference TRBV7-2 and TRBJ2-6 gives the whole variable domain GAGVSQSPSNKVTEKGKDVELRCDPISGHTALYWYRQSLGQGLEFLIYFQGNSAPDKSGLPSDRFSAERTGGSVSTLTIQRTQQEDSAVYLCASTPTTGANVLTFGAGSRLTVL.

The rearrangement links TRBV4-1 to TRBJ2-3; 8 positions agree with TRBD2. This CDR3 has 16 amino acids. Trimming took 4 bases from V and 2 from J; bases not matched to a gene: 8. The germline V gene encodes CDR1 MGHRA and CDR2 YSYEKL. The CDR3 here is CASSPRSAGVTDTQYF. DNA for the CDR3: TGCGCCAGCAGCCCTCGGTCAGCGGGGGTCACAGATACGCAGTATTTT.

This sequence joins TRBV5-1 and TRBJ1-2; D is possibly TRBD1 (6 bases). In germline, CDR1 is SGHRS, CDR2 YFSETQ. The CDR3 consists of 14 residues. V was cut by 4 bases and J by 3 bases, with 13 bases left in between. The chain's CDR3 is CASSLQGEHYGYTF. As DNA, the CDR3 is TGCGCCAGCAGCCTACAGGGTGAGCACTATGGCTACACCTTC.

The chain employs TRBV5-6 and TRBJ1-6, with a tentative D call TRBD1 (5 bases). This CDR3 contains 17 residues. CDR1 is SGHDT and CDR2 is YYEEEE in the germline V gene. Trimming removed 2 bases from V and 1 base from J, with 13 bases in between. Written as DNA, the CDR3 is TGTGCCAGCAGCTTTAGAAGGGGCGAGTCCTATAATTCACCCCTCCACTTT. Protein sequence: CASSFRRGESYNSPLHF.

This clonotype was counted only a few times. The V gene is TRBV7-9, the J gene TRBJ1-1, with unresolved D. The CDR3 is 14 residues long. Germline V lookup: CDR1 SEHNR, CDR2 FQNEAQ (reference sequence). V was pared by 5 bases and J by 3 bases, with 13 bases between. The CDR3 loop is CASSPTGFYTEAFF. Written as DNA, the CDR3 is TGTGCCAGCAGCCCAACGGGGTTTTACACTGAAGCTTTCTTT.

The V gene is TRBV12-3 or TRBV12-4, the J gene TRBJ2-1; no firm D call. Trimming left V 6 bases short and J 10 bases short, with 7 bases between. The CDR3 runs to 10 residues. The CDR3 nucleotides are TGTGCCAGCAGAAGTAGAGAGCAGTTCTTC. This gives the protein CASRSREQFF.